This T cell receptor (beta chain) originates from a study of T cell clonotyping in hematopoietic cell transplantation. This CDR3 comprises 16 residues. With 0 bases removed from V and 1 base from J, the gap between germline ends came to 12 bases. Germline V lookup: CDR1 SGHDN, CDR2 FVKESK. General study results and limits: Recipient TCR diversity dropped after transplant; expanded clonotypes rose from day 30 to 180. Few recipient clonotypes overlapped donors; over 95% were de novo at given depth. Broader posttransplant TCR repertoire diversity was predicted by graft donor and pretransplant recipient Inverse Simpson Index values.

The table came from immunoSEQ multiplex PCR; TCRdb's copy has only in-frame clones and leaves some out. The repertoire holds roughly 40,000 clones, with 85% to 95% as singletons. As concerns this clone: Its antigen is not identified.

The rearrangement links TRBV14 to TRBJ1-1, with D perhaps matching TRBD1 (6 bases). The sequence derives from a woman aged 45-65 years in good health. Some clones in this sample may be carry-over from other donors' samples. The sequencing input was peripheral blood mononuclear cells. The CDR3 nucleotides are TGTGCCAGCAGCCAAGACCCGGGACATTGGAACACTGAAGCTTTCTTT. It encodes CASSQDPGHWNTEAFF.